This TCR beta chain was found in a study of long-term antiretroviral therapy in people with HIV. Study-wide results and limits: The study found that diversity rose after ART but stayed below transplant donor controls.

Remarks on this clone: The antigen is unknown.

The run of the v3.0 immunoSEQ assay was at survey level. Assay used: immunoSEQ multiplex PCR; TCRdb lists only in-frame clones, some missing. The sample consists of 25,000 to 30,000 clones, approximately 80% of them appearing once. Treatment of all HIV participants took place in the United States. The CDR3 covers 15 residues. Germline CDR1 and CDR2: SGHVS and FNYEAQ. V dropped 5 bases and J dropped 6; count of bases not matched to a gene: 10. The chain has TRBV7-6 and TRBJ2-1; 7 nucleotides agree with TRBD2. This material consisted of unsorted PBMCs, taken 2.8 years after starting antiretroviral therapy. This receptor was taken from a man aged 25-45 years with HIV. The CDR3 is CASSPGGGPLNEQFF. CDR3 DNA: TGTGCCAGCAGCCCGGGGGGAGGGCCGCTCAATGAGCAGTTCTTC.